A single sample is the source of the 28 T cell receptor beta chains below, sequenced in a study of T cells after posttransplantation cyclophosphamide. Clones were read by immunoSEQ multiplex PCR, and TCRdb kept only the in-frame ones, dropping some. The sample lists 25,000 to 35,000 clones; approximately 90% were seen once. Sequences were obtained from PBMCs. The receptors shown here come from a woman in her thirties or forties with a blood cancer, CMV-positive, and with a related stem cell donor.

The V call is TRBV15, the J call TRBJ1-1, with 7 bases identical to TRBD1. Germline values: CDR1 LNHNV, CDR2 YYDKDF (reference sequence). With V trimmed by 5 bases and J by 6 bases, 6 bases remained unmatched. The CDR3 has 13 amino acids. The CDR3 here is CATSSDRPSEAFF. CDR3 nucleotide sequence: TGTGCCACCAGCTCGGACAGGCCTTCTGAAGCTTTCTTT.

This chain connects TRBV10-2 to TRBJ2-3, with 7 bases that match TRBD2. The CDR3 sequence is 14 residues long. V shed 4 bases, J shed 6 bases, and the junction held 7 bases outside the gene matches. Looked up from germline, CDR1 is WSHSY and CDR2 is SAAADI. The DNA of the CDR3 is TGCGCCAGCAGTGCGGTCAGCGGGGTCGATACGCAGTATTTT. Translated, it gives CASSAVSGVDTQYF.

This rearrangement joins TRBV5-1 to TRBJ2-2; D gene ambiguous. Germline V gene data show CDR1 as SGHRS and CDR2 as YFSETQ. V was shortened by 5 bases and J by 3 bases, with 14 bases between the two germline ends. The CDR3 length is 15 residues. The CDR3 loop is CASRYPRHDTGELFF. CDR3 coding DNA: TGCGCCAGCAGATATCCCCGACACGACACCGGGGAGCTGTTTTTT.

The chain links TRBV2 to TRBJ1-1, with 9 nucleotides matching TRBD1. V trimming: 7 bases; J trimming: 0 bases; junction bases outside the gene matches: 9. Germline CDR1 and CDR2: SNHLY and FYNNEI. This CDR3 contains 16 residues. Written as DNA, the CDR3 is TGTGCCAGCATCGAACAGGGGGCGCGGATGAACACTGAAGCTTTCTTT. It translates to CASIEQGARMNTEAFF.

The chain has TRBV7-9 and TRBJ2-7; 9 bases fit TRBD1. Trimming at V came to 5 bases and at J to 4 bases, leaving 12 bases not matched to a gene. CDR3 length: 16 amino acids. The germline CDR1 and CDR2 sequences are SEHNR and FQNEAQ (reference sequence). The DNA of the CDR3 is TGTGCCAGCAGCCAAGCCCGGGGACAGGGAAGGTACGAGCAGTACTTC. Translation gives CASSQARGQGRYEQYF.

The genes are TRBV10-3 and TRBJ1-1; D is uncertain. The germline CDR1 and CDR2 sequences are ENHRY and SYGVKD. Deletions cut 3 bases from V and 5 bases from J, with 13 bases between. This CDR3 spans 14 amino acids. The DNA for the CDR3 is TGTGCCATCAGTGAATTGGAGGGTAGGACTGAAGCTTTCTTT. Translated: CAISELEGRTEAFF.

This chain joins TRBV2 and TRBJ2-7; 8 bases line up with TRBD1. V was pared by 5 bases and J by 3 bases, with 9 bases of the junction left unmatched. The germline V gene encodes CDR1 SNHLY and CDR2 FYNNEI. This CDR3 has 15 residues. The CDR3 nucleotides read TGTGCCAGCAGTCGGACAGGGTTAAAACTCTACGAGCAGTACTTC. This encodes CASSRTGLKLYEQYF.

This chain uses TRBV6-5 with TRBJ2-5, with 7 bases lining up with TRBD2. J was trimmed by 5 bases and V by 3 bases; bases with no gene match: 6. The length of the CDR3 is 14 residues. Per germline, CDR1 MNHEY and CDR2 SVGAGI. The CDR3 loop reads CASSYGGVGETQYF. Written as DNA, the CDR3 is TGTGCCAGCAGTTATGGGGGGGTGGGGGAGACCCAGTACTTC.

In this sample, this clone turned up once. This sequence joins TRBV4-3 and TRBJ1-3, with 7 nucleotides matching TRBD1. V lost 0 bases and J lost 4; bases outside the gene matches: 9. The germline CDR1 and CDR2 sequences are LGHNA and YSLEER. The CDR3 runs to 17 residues. The chain's CDR3 is CASSQESQGLSGNTIYF. For the CDR3, the DNA is TGCGCCAGCAGCCAAGAATCACAGGGGCTATCGGGAAACACCATATATTTT.

The chain recombines TRBV29-1 with TRBJ2-2; 8 nucleotides align to TRBD1. The CDR3 has 14 residues. V dropped 6 bases and J dropped 5; count of bases not matched to a gene: 8. From germline, CDR1 is SQVTM and CDR2 ANQGSEA. The CDR3 sequence is CSVLQGAGTGELFF. As DNA, the CDR3 is TGCAGCGTACTCCAGGGGGCGGGGACCGGGGAGCTGTTTTTT.

The V gene is TRBV7-2, the J gene TRBJ2-7; D perhaps matches TRBD2 (5 bases). This CDR3 spans 14 amino acids. Germline V gene sequence: CDR1 SGHTA, CDR2 FQGNSA. V shed 2 bases and J shed 2 bases, with 10 bases lying between them. The CDR3 region has the DNA TGTGCCAGCAGCTTATACGCTAGCACCTACGAGCAGTACTTC. This encodes CASSLYASTYEQYF.

This clone has a single count. The chain recombines TRBV6-5 with TRBJ1-3, with D unresolved. V was clipped by 0 bases and J by 4 bases, with 10 bases between them. CDR1 and CDR2 (germline): MNHEY, SVGAGI. The CDR3 sequence is 15 residues long. In DNA form, the CDR3 reads TGTGCCAGCAGTTACTCGAGAGATCCCGGAAACACCATATATTTT. Its protein is CASSYSRDPGNTIYF.

V and J are TRBV7-8 and TRBJ2-1; TRBD2 matches 10 bases. Germline V gives CDR1 SGHVS, CDR2 FQNEAQ. The CDR3 contains 21 residues. V shed 5 bases and J 0 bases; nucleotides not matched to a gene: 19. CDR3 in DNA: TGTGCCAGCAGCCTTAGCTTTTCGCCTAGCGGGGGATCAAGCTCCTACAATGAGCAGTTCTTC. This translates into CASSLSFSPSGGSSSYNEQFF. The variable domain in full, completed from reference TRBV7-8 and TRBJ2-1, reads GAGVSQSPRYKVAKRGQDVALRCDPISGHVSLFWYQQALGQGPEFLTYFQNEAQLDKSGLPSDRFFAERPEGSVSTLKIQRTQQEDSAVYLCASSLSFSPSGGSSSYNEQFFGPGTRLTVL.

V gene TRBV5-5 combines with J gene TRBJ2-1; 7 bases align to TRBD1. Germline CDR1 is SGHKS and CDR2 is YYEKEE (reference sequence). V lost 0 bases, J lost 10 bases, and 4 bases stayed unmatched. CDR3 length: 13 residues. CDR3 region: CASSLEGANEQFF. In DNA form, the CDR3 reads TGTGCCAGCAGCTTGGAGGGGGCAAACGAGCAGTTCTTC.

The sample holds a few counts of this clone. This rearrangement joins TRBV10-3 to TRBJ1-5; D is unresolved. Trimming removed 4 bases from V and 4 bases from J, with 8 bases in between. Germline V lookup: CDR1 ENHRY, CDR2 SYGVKD. The CDR3 covers 13 residues. The CDR3 nucleotides are TGTGCCATCAGTGCCAGGCCGAATCAGCCCCAGCATTTT. This codes for CAISARPNQPQHF.

This clone appeared a single time. The chain joins TRBV7-9 to TRBJ2-5; D is unresolved. CDR1 is SEHNR and CDR2 is FQNEAQ in the germline V gene (reference sequence). V was shortened by 7 bases and J by 1 base, with 16 bases between the two germline ends. This CDR3 contains 15 residues. CDR3 amino acids: CASTPRQTLQETQYF. CDR3 DNA: TGTGCCAGCACCCCCCGGCAGACACTCCAAGAGACCCAGTACTTC.

J is TRBJ1-6 and V is TRBV2; D is undetermined. CDR3 length equals 15 residues. Germline-derived CDR1 and CDR2 are SNHLY and FYNNEI. The V end was cut by 5 bases, the J end by 4 bases, with 12 bases between. The CDR3 DNA is TGTGCCAGCAGTCTGGCCTTAGCTTATAATTCACCCCTCCACTTT. Its translation: CASSLALAYNSPLHF.

The chain uses TRBV9 and TRBJ2-5, with 11 bases matching TRBD2. The CDR3 covers 18 residues. The J segment lost 1 base and the V segment lost 2 bases, leaving 10 bases of the junction unmatched. Germline assignment: CDR1 SGDLS and CDR2 YYNGEE. This chain's CDR3 is CASSVSLASGGPQETQYF. The CDR3 nucleotides are TGTGCCAGCAGCGTCTCACTTGCTAGCGGGGGGCCCCAAGAGACCCAGTACTTC.

V gene TRBV6-5 combines with J gene TRBJ1-4; 7 nucleotides align to TRBD1. Trimming at V came to 6 bases and at J to 5 bases, leaving 9 bases not matched to a gene. Germline V lookup: CDR1 MNHEY, CDR2 SVGAGI. This CDR3 region has 15 residues. As DNA, the CDR3 is TGTGCCAGCAGGGACCTGACAGGGTTGAATGAAAAACTGTTTTTT. Protein product: CASRDLTGLNEKLFF.

The genes are TRBV28 and TRBJ1-6; TRBD1 is a possible D gene (5 bases). Trimming shortened V by 8 bases and J by 7 bases, and 15 bases separated the two germline ends. Germline V lookup: CDR1 MDHEN, CDR2 SYDVKM. This CDR3 is built from 14 residues. The CDR3 DNA reads TGTGCCAGCTTCCCGGGACGGGAGAATTCACCCCTCCACTTT. It codes for CASFPGRENSPLHF. The variable domain in full, with the rest retrieved from reference TRBV28 and TRBJ1-6, is DVKVTQSSRYLVKRTGEKVFLECVQDMDHENMFWYRQDPGLGLRLIYFSYDVKMKEKGDIPEGYSVSREKKERFSLILESASTNQTSMYLCASFPGRENSPLHFGNGTRLTVT.

This clone was seen a single time. The genes are TRBV9 and TRBJ1-1; 7 nucleotides line up with TRBD1. Losses at the gene ends were 2 bases for V and 1 base for J; bases not matched to a gene: 5. Germline lookup yields CDR1 SGDLS and CDR2 YYNGEE. The CDR3 spans 15 residues. CDR3 amino acids: CASSVGRGKNTEAFF. The CDR3 coding sequence is TGTGCCAGCAGCGTGGGCAGGGGGAAGAACACTGAAGCTTTCTTT.

In its sample, this clone was seen a few times. J is TRBJ1-2 and V is TRBV7-9; TRBD1 agrees at 9 bases. The CDR3 runs to 14 residues. V shed 5 bases and J 6 bases; nucleotides not matched to a gene: 7. CDR1 SEHNR and CDR2 FQNEAQ come from the germline V gene (reference sequence). The CDR3 sequence is CASSQTDRGNGYTF. As DNA, the CDR3 is TGTGCCAGCAGCCAAACGGACAGGGGAAATGGCTACACCTTC.

The chain recombines TRBV10-3 with TRBJ2-3; a weak D match, TRBD1 (7 bases). V was shortened by 6 bases and J by 5 bases, with 12 bases between the two germline ends. CDR1 is ENHRY, CDR2 SYGVKD, per germline. This CDR3 has 13 amino acids. The CDR3 DNA reads TGTGCCATCAGGGAGGGGGCCCAAGATACGCAGTATTTT. Its protein product is CAIREGAQDTQYF.

V and J are TRBV5-1 and TRBJ2-3; weak D call: TRBD1 (5 bases). This CDR3 has 15 residues. The V gene's germline CDR1 is SGHRS and CDR2 YFSETQ. Between the trimmed V and J ends, which lost 4 bases and 0 bases, there was a span of 12 bases. The CDR3 DNA is TGCGCCAGCAGCGGTAGGGGTCCTAGCACAGATACGCAGTATTTT. Encoded protein: CASSGRGPSTDTQYF.

The DNA for the CDR3 is TGTGCCAGCAGCCCCCACGACAGGGGGGACGAGCAGTACTTC. It encodes CASSPHDRGDEQYF. The chain couples TRBV7-9 to TRBJ2-5, with TRBD1 matching over 9 bases. Near its end, the DNA agrees better with TRBJ2-7, so the J call may be wrong. In germline, CDR1 is SEHNR, CDR2 FQNEAQ (reference sequence). The CDR3 runs to 14 residues.

The rearrangement links TRBV18 to TRBJ1-6; 7 bases are a match to TRBD1. Per germline, CDR1 KGHSH and CDR2 LQKENI. The CDR3 has 16 amino acids. The junction had 11 bases not matched to a gene; V was cut back by 3 bases and J by 9 bases. The CDR3 loop reads CASSPFSGTVGSPLHF. CDR3 bases: TGTGCCAGCTCACCTTTTTCCGGGACAGTCGGTTCACCCCTCCACTTT.

The chain combines TRBV10-2 with TRBJ2-3; TRBD2 might be the D (6 bases). The CDR3 spans 15 residues. Trimming removed 0 bases at V and 2 bases at J, with 9 bases between. Looked up from germline, CDR1 is WSHSY and CDR2 is SAAADI. The CDR3 DNA reads as TGCGCCAGCAGTGAGTCTGGACTATACACAGATACGCAGTATTTT. Its protein product is CASSESGLYTDTQYF.

The chain has TRBV28 and TRBJ2-1; 8 nucleotides agree with TRBD2. The V and J ends lost 7 bases and 9 bases, in that order; junction bases with no gene match: 8. In germline, CDR1 is MDHEN, CDR2 SYDVKM. The CDR3 has 13 residues. The CDR3 DNA follows: TGTGCCAGCATCGCGGGGGGCTTGAGTGAGCAGTTCTTC. Encoded protein: CASIAGGLSEQFF.